Below, one T cell receptor (beta chain) is given with its context. The junction departs from germline at one end; a sequencing error may be responsible. The use of genomic DNA as template underpinned the TCR beta VDJ and CDR3 profiling. In TCRdb, the reads were re-called with MiXCR into one record per CDR3 protein. The sample shows 400,000 to 450,000 distinct CDR3 sequences, 55% to 70% of them seen only once. The data were obtained in a study of CD8+CD57+ T cells in acquired aplastic anemia. CDR3 length: 15 residues. Germline CDR1 is SNHLY and CDR2 is FYNNEI. The chain recombines TRBV2 with TRBJ2-7, with 7 bases that match TRBD1. This clonotype was obtained from a human donor in good health, serving as a control. The sample was sorted CD4+, CD8+, or CD8+CD57+ T cells (not recorded which) from PBMCs. The CDR3 region is CASSLGQKESPLQYW. The DNA of the CDR3 is TGTGCCAGCAGCTTGGGACAGAAAGAGTCACCCCTGCAGTACTGG.